These 18 T cell receptor beta chains were all obtained from the same sample, sequenced in a study of T cells in Graves' hyperthyroidism and ophthalmopathy. TCR beta CDR3 regions were amplified from RNA. In the first-round RT-PCR of the TCR CDR3, the HTBI primer set was used. A single record per CDR3 protein comes from TCRdb applying MiXCR to the multiplex PCR reads. There are approximately 500,000 distinct CDR3 sequences in the sample; 35% to 55% occur only once, and roughly 8.2% lies in the top ten. The sequenced sample consisted of peripheral blood or thyroid tissue (not recorded which). The receptor set was obtained from a young woman with Graves' hyperthyroidism.

CDR3 in DNA: TGTGCCATCAAAACAACAGGGACAGGGGACGAGCAGTACTTC. This translates into CAIKTTGTGDEQYF. The chain is built from TRBV10-3 and TRBJ2-7, with 10 bases identical to TRBD1. Trimming took 7 bases from V and 5 from J; bases not matched to a gene: 8. The CDR3 sequence is 14 residues long. The germline CDR1 and CDR2 sequences are ENHRY and SYGVKD.

The rearrangement joins TRBV13 to TRBJ1-6; D perhaps matches TRBD1 (5 bases). The CDR3 is 13 amino acids. Germline CDR1 and CDR2: PRHDT and FYEKMQ (reference sequence). V shed 8 bases and J shed 9 bases, with 14 bases lying between them. CDR3: CASRVGGSSPLHF. The CDR3 DNA sequence: TGTGCCAGCCGAGTGGGGGGTAGTTCACCCCTCCACTTT.

This clonotype was seen repeatedly, ten times or more. The chain employs TRBV6-5 and TRBJ2-7; 8 bases map to TRBD1. The ends lost 5 bases at V and 2 bases at J; junction bases unmatched: 8. The germline gives CDR1 MNHEY, CDR2 SVGAGI. CDR3 length: 15 residues. CDR3: CASSHRQGSPYEQYF. As DNA, the CDR3 is TGTGCCAGCAGTCACCGACAGGGGAGCCCCTACGAGCAGTACTTC.

The genes are TRBV11-1 and TRBJ1-4, with D unclear. V dropped 4 bases and J dropped 6 bases, with 12 bases sitting between them. Germline V gene sequence: CDR1 SGHAT, CDR2 FQDESV (reference sequence). The CDR3 is 14 residues long. CDR3 residues: CASSSGRGDEKLFF. The CDR3 DNA follows: TGTGCCAGCAGCTCCGGCCGGGGAGATGAAAAACTGTTTTTT. The entire variable domain, with the rest obtained from reference TRBV11-1 and TRBJ1-4, is as follows: EAEVAQSPRYKITEKSQAVAFWCDPISGHATLYWYRQILGQGPELLVQFQDESVVDDSQLPKDRFSAERLKGVDSTLKIQPAELGDSAMYLCASSSGRGDEKLFFGSGTQLSVL.

This clonotype has more than one count but fewer than ten. V is TRBV6-5 and J is TRBJ2-7; 10 positions agree with TRBD2. The CDR3 spans 13 residues. The germline gives CDR1 MNHEY, CDR2 SVGAGI. With 7 bases clipped from V and 2 bases from J, the junction kept 2 bases outside the gene matches. The CDR3 DNA is TGTGCCAGCAAGGGGACTAGCGCCTACGAGCAGTACTTC. Amino acids: CASKGTSAYEQYF.

This clonotype was detected ten times or more. The V gene is TRBV5-6, the J gene TRBJ1-2; TRBD1 agrees at 7 bases. This CDR3 comprises 15 residues. Looked up from germline, CDR1 is SGHDT and CDR2 is YYEEEE. J gave up 0 bases and V 3 bases, and 5 bases lay outside the gene matches. Here the CDR3 DNA reads TGTGCCAGCAGCTCCGGACAGGAGCCTAACTATGGCTACACCTTC. Its protein product is CASSSGQEPNYGYTF. The whole variable domain, filled in from reference TRBV5-6 and TRBJ1-2, reads DAGVTQSPTHLIKTRGQQVTLRCSPKSGHDTVSWYQQALGQGPQFIFQYYEEEERQRGNFPDRFSGHQFPNYSSELNVNALLLGDSALYLCASSSGQEPNYGYTFGSGTRLTVV.

J is TRBJ2-7 and V is TRBV20-1; D call uncertain. The length of the CDR3 is 11 residues. Germline CDR1 and CDR2: DFQATT and SNEGSKA (reference sequence). Trimming took off 1 base at V and 7 bases at J, with 8 bases between the two ends. The CDR3 here is CSARGLREQYF. DNA of the CDR3: TGCAGTGCTAGAGGACTTCGGGAGCAGTACTTC.

This clonotype was counted at least ten times. V gene TRBV5-6 combines with J gene TRBJ2-7; D gene unclear. V was pared by 0 bases and J by 2 bases, with 9 bases between. The CDR3 extends over 14 amino acids. Germline CDR1 reads SGHDT; CDR2 reads YYEEEE. The CDR3 region is CASSLGIGTYEQYF. The CDR3 bases are TGTGCCAGCAGCTTGGGTATAGGGACCTACGAGCAGTACTTC.

The V gene is TRBV7-9, the J gene TRBJ2-7; D may be TRBD1 or TRBD2 (7 bases each). The V end lost 0 bases, the J end lost 6 bases, and 24 bases lay between the germline ends. Germline CDR1 is SEHNR and CDR2 is FQNEAQ (reference sequence). The CDR3 length is 18 residues. CDR3 region: CASSLATGRGSGYGEQYF. CDR3 nucleotides: TGTGCCAGCAGCTTAGCGACAGGGAGGGGATCAGGGTATGGCGAGCAGTACTTC.

The chain is built from TRBV2 and TRBJ2-5, with a weak D call TRBD2 (6 bases). V lost 8 bases to trimming and J lost 2 bases, with 18 bases between them. This CDR3 contains 15 residues. From germline, CDR1 is SNHLY and CDR2 FYNNEI. CDR3 in amino acids: CASGTDNGRQETQYF. The CDR3 DNA sequence: TGTGCCAGCGGGACGGATAACGGGAGACAAGAGACCCAGTACTTC.

Concerning this clonotype: This clone may be a read error of a much larger clone one base away. The chain links TRBV11-2 to TRBJ1-1, with 7 nucleotides matching TRBD1. The J segment lost 0 bases and the V segment lost 0 bases, leaving 19 bases of the junction unmatched. CDR1 and CDR2 from the germline V gene are SGHAT and FQNNGV. The CDR3 loop spans 21 amino acids. CDR3 in amino acids: CASSLDALLRNRGRVNTEAFF. The CDR3 DNA reads as TGTGCCAGCAGCTTAGACGCATTACTCCGGAACAGGGGACGTGTGAACACTGAAGCTTTCTTT.

The chain combines TRBV24-1 with TRBJ2-6; no definite D call. The V gene's germline CDR1 is KGHDR and CDR2 SFDVKD. The CDR3 runs to 12 residues. V lost 8 bases and J lost 3, with 4 bases in between. The CDR3 nucleotides are TGTGCCACCACAAGTGGGGCCAACGTCCTGACTTTC. Translated, it gives CATTSGANVLTF.

J is TRBJ2-5 and V is TRBV30; D gene ambiguous. V was pared by 4 bases and J by 0 bases, with 6 bases between. This CDR3 is 12 amino acids long. Germline CDR1 GTSNPN, CDR2 SVGIG (reference sequence). The CDR3 nucleotides are TGTGCCTGGAACGAGCACCAAGAGACCCAGTACTTC. It encodes CAWNEHQETQYF. The full variable domain, rest sourced from reference TRBV30 and TRBJ2-5, is SQTIHQWPATLVQPVGSPLSLECTVEGTSNPNLYWYRQAAGRGLQLLFYSVGIGQISSEVPQNLSASRPQDRQFILSSKKLLLSDSGFYLCAWNEHQETQYFGPGTRLLVL.

The chain has TRBV27 and TRBJ1-6, with D possibly TRBD1 on 5 matching bases. The germline V gene encodes CDR1 MNHEY and CDR2 SMNVEV (reference sequence). CDR3 length: 16 amino acids. Trimming removed 6 bases at V and 10 bases at J, with 22 bases between. The CDR3 loop reads CASRMYDGALISPLHF. Here the CDR3 DNA reads TGTGCCAGCAGGATGTACGACGGGGCCCTAATCTCACCCCTCCACTTT.

J is TRBJ1-5 and V is TRBV5-4; the match to TRBD1 covers 9 bases. The CDR3 is 15 amino acids. Germline loops: CDR1 SGHNT, CDR2 YYREEE (reference sequence). Losses at the gene ends were 4 bases for V and 11 bases for J; bases not matched to a gene: 13. Written as DNA, the CDR3 is TGTGCCAGCAGCGTACCGGGACAGGGAGGGGAGACCCAGCATTTT. Translating gives CASSVPGQGGETQHF.

The chain couples TRBV15 to TRBJ2-5; D possibly corresponds to TRBD2 (5 bases). The germline gives CDR1 LNHNV, CDR2 YYDKDF (reference sequence). V was clipped by 2 bases and J by 5 bases, with 9 bases between them. This CDR3 is built from 13 residues. CDR3 in DNA: TGTGCCACCAGCAGAACAGAGCGGGAGACCCAGTACTTC. It encodes CATSRTERETQYF. The variable domain in full, completed from reference TRBV15 and TRBJ2-5, reads DAMVIQNPRYQVTQFGKPVTLSCSQTLNHNVMYWYQQKSSQAPKLLFHYYDKDFNNEADTPDNFQSRRPNTSFCFLDIRSPGLGDTAMYLCATSRTERETQYFGPGTRLLVL.

The chain recombines TRBV20-1 with TRBJ2-6, with D maybe TRBD1 (6 bases). This CDR3 comprises 15 residues. The germline V and J ends were trimmed by 6 bases and 4 bases, with 16 bases remaining between them. Germline V CDR1 and CDR2: DFQATT, SNEGSKA (reference sequence). CDR3 residues: CSAHRGGPGANVLTF. CDR3 nucleotide sequence: TGCAGTGCACACCGTGGGGGCCCCGGGGCCAACGTCCTGACTTTC.

V gene TRBV2 combines with J gene TRBJ1-5; 7 bases align to TRBD1. Per germline, CDR1 SNHLY and CDR2 FYNNEI. The CDR3 spans 15 residues. The ends lost 3 bases at V and 3 bases at J; junction bases unmatched: 5. CDR3 in DNA: TGTGCCAGCAGTGAGGGGACAGACAACAATCAGCCCCAGCATTTT. This encodes CASSEGTDNNQPQHF.